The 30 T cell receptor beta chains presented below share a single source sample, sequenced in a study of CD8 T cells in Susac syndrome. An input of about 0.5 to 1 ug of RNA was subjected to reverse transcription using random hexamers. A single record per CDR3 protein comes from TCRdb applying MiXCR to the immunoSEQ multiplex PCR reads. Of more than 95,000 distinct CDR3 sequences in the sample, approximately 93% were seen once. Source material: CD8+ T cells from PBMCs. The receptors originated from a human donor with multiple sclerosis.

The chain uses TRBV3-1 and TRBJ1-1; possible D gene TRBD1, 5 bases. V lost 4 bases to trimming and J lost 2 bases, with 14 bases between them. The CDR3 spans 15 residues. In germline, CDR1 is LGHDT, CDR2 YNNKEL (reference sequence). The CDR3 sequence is CASSRVRELNTEAFF. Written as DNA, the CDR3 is TGTGCCAGCAGCCGCGTCAGGGAGCTAAACACTGAAGCTTTCTTT.

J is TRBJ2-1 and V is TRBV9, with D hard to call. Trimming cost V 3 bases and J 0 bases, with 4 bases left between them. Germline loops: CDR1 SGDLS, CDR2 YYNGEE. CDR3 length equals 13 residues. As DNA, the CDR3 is TGTGCCAGCAGCGCCGGCTCCTACAATGAGCAGTTCTTC. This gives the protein CASSAGSYNEQFF.

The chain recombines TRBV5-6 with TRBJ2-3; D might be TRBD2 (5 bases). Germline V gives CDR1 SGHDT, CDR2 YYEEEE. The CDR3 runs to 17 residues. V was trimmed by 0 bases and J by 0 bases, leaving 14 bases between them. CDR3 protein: CASSLAGITSSTDTQYF. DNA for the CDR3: TGTGCCAGCAGCTTGGCCGGGATCACCTCTAGCACAGATACGCAGTATTTT. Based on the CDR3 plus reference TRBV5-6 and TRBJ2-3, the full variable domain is DAGVTQSPTHLIKTRGQQVTLRCSPKSGHDTVSWYQQALGQGPQFIFQYYEEEERQRGNFPDRFSGHQFPNYSSELNVNALLLGDSALYLCASSLAGITSSTDTQYFGPGTRLTVL.

CDR3 bases: TGTGCCAGCAGCCCCTCCGGGACTAGCGGTTACAATGAGCAGTTCTTC. This sequence encodes CASSPSGTSGYNEQFF. The chain couples TRBV7-9 to TRBJ2-1, with 11 bases matching TRBD2. From germline, CDR1 is SEHNR and CDR2 FQNEAQ (reference sequence). The V and J ends lost 5 bases and 4 bases, in that order; junction bases with no gene match: 7. The CDR3 covers 16 residues.

The CDR3 DNA reads TGTGCCAGTAGTGCACAACGGGACGGTCTCCTTCAGCCCCAGCATTTT. Residues: CASSAQRDGLLQPQHF. This chain uses TRBV19 with TRBJ1-5; perhaps TRBD1 as D (5 bases). Germline lookup yields CDR1 LNHDA and CDR2 SQIVND (reference sequence). Deletions cut 5 bases from V and 6 bases from J, with 20 bases between. There are 16 residues in the CDR3.

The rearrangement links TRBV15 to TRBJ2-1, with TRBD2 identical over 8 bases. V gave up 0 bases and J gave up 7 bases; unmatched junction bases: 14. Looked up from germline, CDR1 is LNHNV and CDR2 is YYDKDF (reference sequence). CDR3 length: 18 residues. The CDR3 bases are TGTGCCACCAGCAGAGAAAGGGATTGGCGGGGGGCAGGGAATGAGCAGTTCTTC. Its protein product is CATSRERDWRGAGNEQFF.

Written as DNA, the CDR3 is TGTGCCAGCAGCCAAGAAGGCAGGGACACTGAAGCTTTCTTT. Protein product: CASSQEGRDTEAFF. The chain links TRBV3-1 to TRBJ1-1, with D perhaps matching TRBD1 (5 bases). V was cut by 0 bases and J by 3 bases, with 8 bases left in between. This CDR3 has 14 residues. Germline lookup yields CDR1 LGHDT and CDR2 YNNKEL (reference sequence).

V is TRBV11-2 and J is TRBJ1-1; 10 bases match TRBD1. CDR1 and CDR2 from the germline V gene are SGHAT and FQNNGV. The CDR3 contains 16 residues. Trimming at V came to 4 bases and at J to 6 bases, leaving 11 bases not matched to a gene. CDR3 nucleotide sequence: TGTGCCAGCAGCTCGGGGGGGACAGGGGTTGGGGCTGAAGCTTTCTTT. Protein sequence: CASSSGGTGVGAEAFF.

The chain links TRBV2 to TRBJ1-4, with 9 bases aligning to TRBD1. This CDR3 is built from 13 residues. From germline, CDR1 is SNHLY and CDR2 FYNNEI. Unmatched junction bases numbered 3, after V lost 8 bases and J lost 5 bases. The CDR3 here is CASRTGENEKLFF. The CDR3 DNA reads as TGTGCCAGCCGGACAGGGGAAAATGAAAAACTGTTTTTT.

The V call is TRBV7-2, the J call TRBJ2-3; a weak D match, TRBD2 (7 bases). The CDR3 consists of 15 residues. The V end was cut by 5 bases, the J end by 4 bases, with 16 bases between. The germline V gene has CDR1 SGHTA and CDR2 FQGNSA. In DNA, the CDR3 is TGTGCCAGCAGCATCTCCGGGGGGCGCGCAGATACGCAGTATTTT. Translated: CASSISGGRADTQYF.

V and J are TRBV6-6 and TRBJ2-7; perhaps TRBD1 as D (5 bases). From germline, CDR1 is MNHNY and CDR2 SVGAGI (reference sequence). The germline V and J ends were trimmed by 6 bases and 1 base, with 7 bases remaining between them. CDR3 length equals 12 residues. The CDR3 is CASSDRSYEQYF. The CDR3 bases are TGTGCCAGCAGCGACAGATCCTACGAGCAGTACTTC.

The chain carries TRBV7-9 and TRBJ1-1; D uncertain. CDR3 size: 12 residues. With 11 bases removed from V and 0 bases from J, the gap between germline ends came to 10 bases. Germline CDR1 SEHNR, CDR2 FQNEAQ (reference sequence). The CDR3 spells CAPGSMNTEAFF. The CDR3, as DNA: TGTGCCCCTGGCAGCATGAACACTGAAGCTTTCTTT.

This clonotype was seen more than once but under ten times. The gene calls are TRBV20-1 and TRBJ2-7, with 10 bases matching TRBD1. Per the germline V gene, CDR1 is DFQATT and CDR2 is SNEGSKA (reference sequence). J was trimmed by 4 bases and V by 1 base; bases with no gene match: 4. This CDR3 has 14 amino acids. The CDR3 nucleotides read TGCAGTGCTAGAGGCCGGGACAGGGGTTACGAGCAGTACTTC. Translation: CSARGRDRGYEQYF.

The DNA for the CDR3 is TGTGCCAGCAGTTTAAGACCTCTCAGGCAGGGTGACTACGAGCAGTACTTC. Translated: CASSLRPLRQGDYEQYF. The gene calls are TRBV12-3 or TRBV12-4 and TRBJ2-7; possibly TRBD1 for D (5 bases). With 2 bases removed from V and 3 bases from J, the gap between germline ends came to 20 bases. The CDR3 runs to 17 residues.

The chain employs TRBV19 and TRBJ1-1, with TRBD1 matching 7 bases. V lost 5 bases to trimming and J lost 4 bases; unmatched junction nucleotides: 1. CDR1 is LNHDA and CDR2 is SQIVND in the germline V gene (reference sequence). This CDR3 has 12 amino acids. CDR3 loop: CASSHRGTEAFF. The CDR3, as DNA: TGTGCCAGTAGTCACAGGGGCACTGAAGCTTTCTTT.

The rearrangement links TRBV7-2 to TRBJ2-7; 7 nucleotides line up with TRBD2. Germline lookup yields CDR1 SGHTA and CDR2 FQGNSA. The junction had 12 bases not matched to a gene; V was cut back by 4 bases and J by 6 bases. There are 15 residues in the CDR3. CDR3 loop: CASSCNPSGVLEQYV. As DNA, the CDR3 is TGTGCCAGCAGCTGTAACCCTAGCGGAGTCCTCGAGCAGTACGTC.

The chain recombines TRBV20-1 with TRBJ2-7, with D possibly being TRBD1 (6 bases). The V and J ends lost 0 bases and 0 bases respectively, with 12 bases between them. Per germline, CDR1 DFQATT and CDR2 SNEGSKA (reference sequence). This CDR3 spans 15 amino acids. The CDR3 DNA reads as TGCAGTGCTAGAGATATGGGGGCCAACTCCTACGAGCAGTACTTC. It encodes CSARDMGANSYEQYF.

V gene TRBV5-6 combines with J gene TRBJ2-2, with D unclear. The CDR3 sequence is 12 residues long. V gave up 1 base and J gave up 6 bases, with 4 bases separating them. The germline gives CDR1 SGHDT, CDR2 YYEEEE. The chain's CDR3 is CASSLLPGELFF. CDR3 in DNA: TGTGCCAGCAGCTTGCTCCCCGGGGAGCTGTTTTTT.

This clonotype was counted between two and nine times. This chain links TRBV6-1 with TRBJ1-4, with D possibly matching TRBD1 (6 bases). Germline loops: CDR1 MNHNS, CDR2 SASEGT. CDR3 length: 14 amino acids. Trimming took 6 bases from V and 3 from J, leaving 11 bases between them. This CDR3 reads CASSRTVSNEKLFF. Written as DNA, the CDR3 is TGTGCCAGCAGCCGGACAGTTTCTAATGAAAAACTGTTTTTT.

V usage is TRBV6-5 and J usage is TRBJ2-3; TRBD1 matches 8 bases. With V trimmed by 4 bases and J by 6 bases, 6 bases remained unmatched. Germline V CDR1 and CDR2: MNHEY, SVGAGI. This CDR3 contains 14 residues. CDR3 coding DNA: TGTGCCAGCAGTTGGGGACAGGAGTTCGATACGCAGTATTTT. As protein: CASSWGQEFDTQYF.

The CDR3 sequence: CASSEPHQLAGVVSGAKNIQYF. CDR3 bases: TGTGCCAGCAGCGAGCCCCACCAACTAGCGGGAGTCGTTAGTGGGGCCAAAAACATTCAGTACTTC. The genes are TRBV4-2 and TRBJ2-4, with TRBD2 identical over 11 bases. The CDR3 contains 22 residues. CDR1 is LGHNA, CDR2 YNFKEQ, per germline. J gave up 1 base and V 5 bases, and 22 bases lay outside the gene matches.

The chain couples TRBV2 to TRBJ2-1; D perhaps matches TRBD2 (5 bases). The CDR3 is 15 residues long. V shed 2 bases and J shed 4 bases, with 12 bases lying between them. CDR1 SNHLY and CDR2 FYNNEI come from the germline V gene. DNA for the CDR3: TGTGCCAGCAGTGAAAGAAGCGGTCCATACAATGAGCAGTTCTTC. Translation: CASSERSGPYNEQFF.

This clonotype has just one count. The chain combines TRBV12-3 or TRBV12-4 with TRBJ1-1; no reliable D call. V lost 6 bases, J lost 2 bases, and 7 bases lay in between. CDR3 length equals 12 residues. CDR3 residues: CASRPANTEAFF. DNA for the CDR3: TGTGCCAGCAGACCCGCAAACACTGAAGCTTTCTTT.

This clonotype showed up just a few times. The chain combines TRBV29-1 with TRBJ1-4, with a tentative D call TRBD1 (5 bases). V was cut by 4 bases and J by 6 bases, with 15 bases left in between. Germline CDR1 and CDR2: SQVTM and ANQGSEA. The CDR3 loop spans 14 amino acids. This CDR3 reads CSVGTKGDYEKLFF. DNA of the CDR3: TGCAGCGTTGGGACCAAAGGGGATTATGAAAAACTGTTTTTT. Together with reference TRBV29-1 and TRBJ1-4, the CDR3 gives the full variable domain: SAVISQKPSRDICQRGTSLTIQCQVDSQVTMMFWYRQQPGQSLTLIATANQGSEATYESGFVIDKFPISRPNLTFSTLTVSNMSPEDSSIYLCSVGTKGDYEKLFFGSGTQLSVL.

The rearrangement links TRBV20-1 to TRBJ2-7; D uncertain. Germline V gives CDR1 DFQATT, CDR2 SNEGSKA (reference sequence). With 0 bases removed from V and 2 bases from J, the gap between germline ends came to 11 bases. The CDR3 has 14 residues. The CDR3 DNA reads TGCAGTGCTAGAGATCGACAAAGCGCCTACGAGCAGTACTTC. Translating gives CSARDRQSAYEQYF.

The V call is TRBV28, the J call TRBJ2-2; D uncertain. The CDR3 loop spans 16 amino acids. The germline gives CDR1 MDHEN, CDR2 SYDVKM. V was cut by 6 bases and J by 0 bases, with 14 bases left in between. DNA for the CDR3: TGTGCCAGCAGAATGCGATGGCATTCGAACACCGGGGAGCTGTTTTTT. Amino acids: CASRMRWHSNTGELFF.

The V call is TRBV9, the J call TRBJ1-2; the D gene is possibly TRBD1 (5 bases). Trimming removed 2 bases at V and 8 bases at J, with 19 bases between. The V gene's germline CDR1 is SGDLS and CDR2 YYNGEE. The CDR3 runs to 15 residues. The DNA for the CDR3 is TGTGCCAGCAGCGTCCAGGGCGTCCGGCAAGGAGGCTACACCTTC. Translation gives CASSVQGVRQGGYTF.

The CDR3 here is CASSAKGARGTEAFF. Written as DNA, the CDR3 is TGTGCCAGCAGCGCCAAGGGGGCGCGGGGGACTGAAGCTTTCTTT. The chain has TRBV9 and TRBJ1-1; 7 bases agree with TRBD1. The CDR3 is made up of 15 amino acids. Trimming took 3 bases from V and 5 from J; bases not matched to a gene: 10. Germline V gives CDR1 SGDLS, CDR2 YYNGEE.

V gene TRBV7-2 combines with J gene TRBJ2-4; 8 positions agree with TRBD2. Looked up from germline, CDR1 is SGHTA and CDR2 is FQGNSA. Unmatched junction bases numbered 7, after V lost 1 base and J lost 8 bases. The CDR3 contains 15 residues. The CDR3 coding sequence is TGTGCCAGCAGCTTAGTGCCCCGGGGGGGGGACATTCAGTACTTC. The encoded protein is CASSLVPRGGDIQYF.

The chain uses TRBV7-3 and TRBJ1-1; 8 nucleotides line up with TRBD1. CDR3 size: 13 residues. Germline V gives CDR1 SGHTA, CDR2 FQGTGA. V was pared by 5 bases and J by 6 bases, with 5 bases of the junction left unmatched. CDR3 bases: TGTGCCAGCAGCACAGGACAGGGTTCTGAAGCTTTCTTT. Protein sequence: CASSTGQGSEAFF. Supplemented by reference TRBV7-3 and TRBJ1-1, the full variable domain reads GAGVSQTPSNKVTEKGKYVELRCDPISGHTALYWYRQSLGQGPEFLIYFQGTGAADDSGLPNDRFFAVRPEGSVSTLKIQRTERGDSAVYLCASSTGQGSEAFFGQGTRLTVV.